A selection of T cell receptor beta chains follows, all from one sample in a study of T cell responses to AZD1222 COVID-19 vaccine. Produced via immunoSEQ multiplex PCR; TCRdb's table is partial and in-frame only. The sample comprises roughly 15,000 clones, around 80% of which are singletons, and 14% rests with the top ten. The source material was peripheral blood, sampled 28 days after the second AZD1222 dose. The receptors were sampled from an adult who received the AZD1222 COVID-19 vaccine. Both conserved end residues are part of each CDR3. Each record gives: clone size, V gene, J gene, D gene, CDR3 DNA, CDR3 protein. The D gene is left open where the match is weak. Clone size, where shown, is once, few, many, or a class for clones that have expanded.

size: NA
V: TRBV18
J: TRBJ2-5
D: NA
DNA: TGTGCCAGCTCACCCCCCCAGGGAGGGGGCTTGGAGACCCAGTACTTC
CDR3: CASSPPQGGGLETQYF

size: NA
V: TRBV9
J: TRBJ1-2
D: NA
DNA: TGTGCCAGCAGCGTACCCGCTTATGGCTACACCTTC
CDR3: CASSVPAYGYTF

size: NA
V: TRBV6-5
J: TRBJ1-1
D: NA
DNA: TGTGCCACCCAATTTACGAACACTGAAGCTTTCTTT
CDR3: CATQFTNTEAFF

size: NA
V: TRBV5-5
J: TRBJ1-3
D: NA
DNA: TGTGCCAGCAGCTTCCGGGACACGGCGGGAAACACCATATATTTT
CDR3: CASSFRDTAGNTIYF

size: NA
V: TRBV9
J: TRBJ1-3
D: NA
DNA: TGTGCCAGCAGCGTAGACTCGGGGGCTGGAAACACCATATATTTT
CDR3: CASSVDSGAGNTIYF

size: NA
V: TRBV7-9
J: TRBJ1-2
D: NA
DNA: TGTGCCAGCAGTAAATTTCAGGGTGGAGGTTCGGCGTATGGCTACACCTTC
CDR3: CASSKFQGGGSAYGYTF

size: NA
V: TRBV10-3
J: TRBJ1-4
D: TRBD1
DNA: TGTGCCATCAGTGAGGGGAGGGGGCGCGAAAAACTGTTTTTT
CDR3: CAISEGRGREKLFF

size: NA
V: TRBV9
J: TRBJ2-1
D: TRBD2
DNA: TGTGCCAGCAGCTATAGCGGGGGGGAGTACAATGAGCAGTTCTTC
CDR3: CASSYSGGEYNEQFF

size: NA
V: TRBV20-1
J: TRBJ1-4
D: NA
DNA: TGCAGTGCTAGATTCCAGGGAGGAGTTTATTTT
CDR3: CSARFQGGVYF

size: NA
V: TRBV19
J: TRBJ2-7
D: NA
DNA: TGTGCCAGTAGTATCCGGCAGAGGACCTACGAGCAGTACTTC
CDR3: CASSIRQRTYEQYF

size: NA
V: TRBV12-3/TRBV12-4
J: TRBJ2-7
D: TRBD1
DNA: TGTGCCAGCAGGAGACAGGGAACGGGCGAGCAGTACTTC
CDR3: CASRRQGTGEQYF

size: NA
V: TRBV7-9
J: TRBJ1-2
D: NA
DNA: TGTGCCAGCAGCTTCTCAGGGGTAGATGGCTACACCTTC
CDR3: CASSFSGVDGYTF

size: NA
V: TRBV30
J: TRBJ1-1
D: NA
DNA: TGTGCCTGGAGTGTACCCGGAATTGGAAACACTGAAGCTTTCTTT
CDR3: CAWSVPGIGNTEAFF

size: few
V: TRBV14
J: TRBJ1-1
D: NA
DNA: TGTGCCAGCAGCCAAGGCACTGAAGCTTTCTTT
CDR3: CASSQGTEAFF

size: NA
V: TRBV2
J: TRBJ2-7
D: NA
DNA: TGTGCCAGCACCTCATCCAGGTCGTTTGGCTCCTACGAGCAGTACTTC
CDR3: CASTSSRSFGSYEQYF

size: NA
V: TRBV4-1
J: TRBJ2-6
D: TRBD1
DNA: TGCGCCAGCAGCCACCCGACAGGGGCGAATTCTGGGGCCAACGTCCTGACTTTC
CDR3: CASSHPTGANSGANVLTF

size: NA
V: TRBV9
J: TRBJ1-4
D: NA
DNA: TGTGCCAGCAGCGTGACGTCAGGGGCCAATGAAAAACTGTTTTTT
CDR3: CASSVTSGANEKLFF

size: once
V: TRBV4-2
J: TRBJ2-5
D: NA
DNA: TGTGCCAGCAGCCAAACCCTCGGGGGTTTGGGGGAGACCCAGTACTTC
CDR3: CASSQTLGGLGETQYF

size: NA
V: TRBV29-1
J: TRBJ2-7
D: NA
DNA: TGCAGCGGGTTCGACAGGATCGAGCAGTACTTC
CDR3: CSGFDRIEQYF

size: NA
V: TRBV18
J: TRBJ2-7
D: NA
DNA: TGTGCCAGCTCACTAGGGCGCAGGGAGAACGAGCAGTACTTC
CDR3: CASSLGRRENEQYF

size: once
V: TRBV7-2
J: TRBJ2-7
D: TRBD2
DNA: TGTGCCAGCAGCTTAGCGCTAGCGGGGGGGTACGAGCAGTACTTC
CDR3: CASSLALAGGYEQYF

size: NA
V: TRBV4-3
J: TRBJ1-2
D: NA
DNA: TGCGCCAGCAGCCAAGGTCTCAAAAACTATGGCTACACCTTC
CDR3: CASSQGLKNYGYTF

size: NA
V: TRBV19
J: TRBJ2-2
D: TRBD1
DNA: TGTGCCGGTGGGACAGCGAGGGGCACCGGGGAGCTGTTTTTT
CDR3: CAGGTARGTGELFF

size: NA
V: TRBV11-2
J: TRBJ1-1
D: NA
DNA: TGTGCCAGCAGCTTAGAGGGGATCGGCACTGAAGCTTTCTTT
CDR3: CASSLEGIGTEAFF

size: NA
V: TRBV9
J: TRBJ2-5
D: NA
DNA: TGTGCCAGCAGCGTAACCCCCGCGGGGACGCCGTACTTC
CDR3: CASSVTPAGTPYF

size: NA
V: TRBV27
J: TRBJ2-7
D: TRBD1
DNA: TGTGCCAGCAGTTTCCGACAGGGTTCCTACGAGCAGTACTTC
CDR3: CASSFRQGSYEQYF

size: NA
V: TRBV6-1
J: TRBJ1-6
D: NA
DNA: TGTGCCAGCAAAGAGTATAATTCACCCCTCCACTTT
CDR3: CASKEYNSPLHF

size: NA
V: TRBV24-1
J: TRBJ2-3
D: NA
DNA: TGTGCCACCAGTGGTGATGGCACAGATACGCAGTATTTT
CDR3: CATSGDGTDTQYF

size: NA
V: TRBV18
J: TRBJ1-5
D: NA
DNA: TGTGCCAGCTCACCGGGGCAGGGTCTCGGTCAGCCCCAGCATTTT
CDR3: CASSPGQGLGQPQHF

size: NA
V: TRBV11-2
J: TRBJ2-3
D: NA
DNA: TGTGCCAGCAGCTTGTATCGGGATACGCAGTATTTT
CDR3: CASSLYRDTQYF

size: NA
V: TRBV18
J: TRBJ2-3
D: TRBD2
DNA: TGTGCCAGCTCACCGCGGGGGGACACAGATACGCAGTATTTT
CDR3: CASSPRGDTDTQYF

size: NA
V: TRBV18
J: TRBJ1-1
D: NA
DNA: TGTGCCAGCTCACCACCACGGGGGATGTACACTGAAGCTTTCTTT
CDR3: CASSPPRGMYTEAFF

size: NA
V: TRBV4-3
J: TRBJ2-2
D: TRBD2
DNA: TGCGCCAGCAGCCGGGCACTAGCGGGGTCCGGGGAGCTGTTTTTT
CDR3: CASSRALAGSGELFF

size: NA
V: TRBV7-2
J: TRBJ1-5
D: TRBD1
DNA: TGTGCCAGCAGCCGGACAGGTGGGGATCAGCCCCAGCATTTT
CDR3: CASSRTGGDQPQHF

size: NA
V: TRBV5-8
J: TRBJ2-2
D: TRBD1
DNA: TGTGCCAGCAGCTCGGGACAGGGGATGTCCGGGGAGCTGTTTTTT
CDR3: CASSSGQGMSGELFF

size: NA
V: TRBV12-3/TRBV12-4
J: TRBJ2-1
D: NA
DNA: TGTGCCAGCACTCTAGGATCCAATGAGCAGTTCTTC
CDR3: CASTLGSNEQFF

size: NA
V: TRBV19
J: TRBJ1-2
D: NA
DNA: TGTGCCAGCACTAAGGCAGGGGTAGGCTACACCTTC
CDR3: CASTKAGVGYTF